What follows describes a single T cell receptor beta chain. Its specificity is not known. This CDR3 comprises 14 residues. The germline V gene has CDR1 SGHVS and CDR2 FQNEAQ. V lost 6 bases to trimming and J lost 1 base, with 13 bases between them. The entry originates in a study of monozygotic twins with cystic fibrosis. Study details: Library input was around 3.1 micrograms of fragmented DNA, with approximately 16 PCR cycles. Study results and limitations: Monozygotic CF twins shared more identical nucleotide clonotypes than unrelated patients. Shared CDR3 numbers were not associated with age, concordance or severity.

The method was immunoSEQ multiplex PCR; TCRdb's version includes in-frame clones alone and lacks a portion of them. The profile covers some 32,000 clones, with more than 90% appearing a single time and roughly 1% taken by the ten largest. The TCR originated in a girl between 2 and 10 years old with cystic fibrosis. The chain links TRBV7-8 to TRBJ2-7; maybe TRBD2 (5 bases). Sequenced input: blood. The CDR3 DNA reads as TGTGCCAGCAGTCGGTCGGGCGGGTCCTACGAGCAGTACTTC. It yields the protein CASSRSGGSYEQYF.